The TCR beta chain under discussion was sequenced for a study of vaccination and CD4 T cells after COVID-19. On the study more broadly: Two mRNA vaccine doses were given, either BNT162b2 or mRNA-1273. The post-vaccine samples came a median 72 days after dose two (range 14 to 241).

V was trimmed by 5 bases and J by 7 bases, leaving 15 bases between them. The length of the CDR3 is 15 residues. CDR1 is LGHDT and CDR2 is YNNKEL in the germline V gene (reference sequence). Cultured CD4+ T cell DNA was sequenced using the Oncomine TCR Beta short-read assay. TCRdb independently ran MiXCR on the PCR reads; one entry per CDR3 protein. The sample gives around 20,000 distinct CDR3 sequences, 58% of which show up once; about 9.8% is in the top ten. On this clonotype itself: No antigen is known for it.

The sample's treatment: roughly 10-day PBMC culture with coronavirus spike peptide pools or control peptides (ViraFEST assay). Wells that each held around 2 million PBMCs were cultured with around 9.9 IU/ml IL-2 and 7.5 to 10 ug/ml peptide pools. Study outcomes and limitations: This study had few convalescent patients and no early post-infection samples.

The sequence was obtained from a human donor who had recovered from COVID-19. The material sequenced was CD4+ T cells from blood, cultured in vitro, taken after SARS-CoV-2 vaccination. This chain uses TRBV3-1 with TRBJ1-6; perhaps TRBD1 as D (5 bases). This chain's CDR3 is CASSIRGQPNSPLHF. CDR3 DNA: TGTGCCAGCAGCATTAGGGGCCAGCCCAATTCACCCCTCCACTTT.